The 3 T cell receptor beta chains presented below share a single source sample, sequenced in a study of cytomegalovirus exposure and HLA in healthy donors (TCRdb year 2017). Library preparation employed the immunoSEQ multiplex PCR assay. A mixture of 60 forward primers for TCR Vbeta segments and 13 reverse primers for TCR Jbeta segments was used in the multiplex PCR. Entries here come from immuneACCESS through TCRdb and include only in-frame sequences with V and J called. Some clones fail to appear in such tables; in the studies checked, an unresolved V gene covers under half of the shortfall, and the cause of the remainder is unknown. The sample has roughly 120,000 clones on record, approximately 82% of them singletons. Together, the top ten hold around an eighth of the sample. The sample consisted of PBMCs. The receptors come from a man younger than 40 in good health and CMV-seropositive.

The J gene is TRBJ2-5, the V gene TRBV11-3; possible D gene TRBD2, 5 bases. The V and J ends lost 3 bases and 1 base respectively, with 6 bases between them. CDR3 length: 13 residues. Germline values: CDR1 SGHNT, CDR2 YENEEA. CDR3 sequence (DNA): TGTGCCAGCAGCTTCACTAGCCAAGAGACCCAGTACTTC. The encoded protein is CASSFTSQETQYF.

The rearrangement uses TRBV7-6 and TRBJ2-5; D unclear. The CDR3 runs 14 residues. Germline lookup yields CDR1 SGHVS and CDR2 FNYEAQ. Trimming removed 2 bases at V and 2 bases at J, with 9 bases between. The CDR3 is CASSLTPGQETQYF. Here the CDR3 DNA reads TGTGCCAGCAGCTTAACCCCAGGTCAAGAGACCCAGTACTTC.

The chain couples TRBV7-3 to TRBJ2-4; D might be TRBD2 (6 bases). Trimming pared 0 bases from V and 0 bases from J, leaving 15 bases between. CDR1 and CDR2 (germline): SGHTA, FQGTGA. CDR3 length: 18 residues. The CDR3 reads CASSLTPPGRGAKNIQYF. The CDR3 bases are TGTGCCAGCAGCTTAACCCCCCCGGGGCGGGGAGCCAAAAACATTCAGTACTTC.